This TCR beta chain was identified during a study of T cells in Graves' hyperthyroidism and ophthalmopathy. Study results and caveats: Ophthalmopathy and stable hyperthyroidism were told apart by a 13 V-J model.

Amplified regions were TCR beta CDR3 sequences from RNA transcripts. HTBI primers drove first-round RT-PCR of the TCR CDR3. MiXCR, run by TCRdb on the multiplex PCR reads, gives a single entry per CDR3 protein. This sample has a few hundred thousand distinct CDR3 sequences; around 45% occur once, and the top ten carry roughly 20%. Note on this clonotype: Antigen: not known.

From germline, CDR1 is SSHAT and CDR2 FNYEAQ (reference sequence). This CDR3 is built from 13 residues. This chain links TRBV7-7 with TRBJ2-2; a possible D gene is TRBD1 (6 bases). Source material: peripheral blood or thyroid tissue (not recorded which). The sequence came from an adult woman with Graves' disease, either hyperthyroidism or ophthalmopathy (not recorded which). The CDR3 is CARGRQVSGELFF. The CDR3 nucleotides are TGTGCTAGAGGCCGACAGGTCTCCGGGGAGCTGTTTTTT. Full variable domain (outside the CDR3, taken from reference TRBV7-7 and TRBJ2-2): GAGVSQSPRYKVTKRGQDVTLRCDPISSHATLYWYQQALGQGPEFLTYFNYEAQPDKSGLPSDRFSAERPEGSISTLTIQRTEQRDSAMYRCARGRQVSGELFFGEGSRLTVL.